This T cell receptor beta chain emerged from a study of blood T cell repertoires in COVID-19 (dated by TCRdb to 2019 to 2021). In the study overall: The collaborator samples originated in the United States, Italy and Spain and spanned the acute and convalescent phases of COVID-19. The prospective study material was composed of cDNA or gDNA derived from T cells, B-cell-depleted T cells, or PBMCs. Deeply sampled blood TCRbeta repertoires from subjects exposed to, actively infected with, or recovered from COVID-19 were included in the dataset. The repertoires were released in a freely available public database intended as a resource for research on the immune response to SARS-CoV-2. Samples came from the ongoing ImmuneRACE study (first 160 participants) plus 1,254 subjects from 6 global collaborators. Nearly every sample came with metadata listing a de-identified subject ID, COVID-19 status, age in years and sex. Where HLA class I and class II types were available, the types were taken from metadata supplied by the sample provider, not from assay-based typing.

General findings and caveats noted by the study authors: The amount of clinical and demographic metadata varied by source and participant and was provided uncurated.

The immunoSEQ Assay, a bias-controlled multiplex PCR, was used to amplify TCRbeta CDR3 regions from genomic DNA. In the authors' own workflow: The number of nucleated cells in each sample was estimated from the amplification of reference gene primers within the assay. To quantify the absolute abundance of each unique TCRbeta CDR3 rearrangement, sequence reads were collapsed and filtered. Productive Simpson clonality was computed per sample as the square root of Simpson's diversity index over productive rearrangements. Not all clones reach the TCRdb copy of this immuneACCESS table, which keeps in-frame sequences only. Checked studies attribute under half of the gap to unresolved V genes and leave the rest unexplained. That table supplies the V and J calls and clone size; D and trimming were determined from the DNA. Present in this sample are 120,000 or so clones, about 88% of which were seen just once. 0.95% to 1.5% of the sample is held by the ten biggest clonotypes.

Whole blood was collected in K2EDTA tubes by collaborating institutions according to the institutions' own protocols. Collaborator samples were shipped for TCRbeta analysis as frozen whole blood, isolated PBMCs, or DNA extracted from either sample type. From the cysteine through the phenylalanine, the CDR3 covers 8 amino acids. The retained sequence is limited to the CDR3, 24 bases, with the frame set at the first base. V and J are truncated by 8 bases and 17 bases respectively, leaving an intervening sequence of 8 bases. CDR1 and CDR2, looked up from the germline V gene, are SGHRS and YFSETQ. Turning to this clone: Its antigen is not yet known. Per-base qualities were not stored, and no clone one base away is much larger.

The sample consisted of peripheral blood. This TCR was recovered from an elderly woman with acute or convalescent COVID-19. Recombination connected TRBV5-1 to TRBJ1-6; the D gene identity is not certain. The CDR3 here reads CARGRFHF. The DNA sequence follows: TGCGCCAGGGGGAGGTTCCACTTT.